The clone carrying this TCR beta chain was recorded a few times. Its antigen remains unknown. This sample is part of a study of beta chain features in type 1 diabetes. Of the isolated RNA, all was reverse transcribed, and so the sequenced material was expressed TCRB transcripts. The method was immunoSEQ multiplex PCR; TCRdb's version includes in-frame clones alone and lacks a portion of them. The sample has approximately 130,000 clones; about 18% are singletons. General study points: For Type 1 diabetes patients, all four CD4+ subsets carried TCRB CDR3s that were moderately but significantly shorter.

Trimming shortened V by 8 bases and J by 2 bases, and 13 bases separated the two germline ends. This CDR3 has 14 residues. Germline V gene sequence: CDR1 KGHSH, CDR2 LQKENI. The sequenced sample consisted of central memory CD4+ T cells from blood. This clonotype was sampled from a man aged 18 to 30 with type 1 diabetes. The chain joins TRBV18 to TRBJ2-1; a weak D match, TRBD2 (5 bases). CDR3 loop: CASLEGPTYNEQFF. In DNA form, the CDR3 reads TGTGCCAGCCTAGAGGGCCCGACCTACAATGAGCAGTTCTTC.